Listed below are T cell receptor beta chains from one sample, sequenced in a study of blood T cell repertoires in COVID-19. Only in-frame clones appear in the TCRdb table, and some are missing; sequencing was by immunoSEQ multiplex PCR. The sample includes about 80,000 clones, roughly 82% of them seen just once. The sequencing input was peripheral blood. The source of these receptors is a human donor in a cohort sampled during active COVID-19. Both conserved end residues are part of each CDR3. Fields, in order: J gene, clone size, D gene, V gene, CDR3 protein, CDR3 DNA. A D gene is named only where the DNA matches it firmly. Clone size, where shown, is once, few, many, or a class for clones that have expanded.

TRBJ1-5 | . | TRBD1 | TRBV27 | CASSTHRGQGNQPQHF | TGTGCCAGCAGTACACACAGGGGGCAGGGCAATCAGCCCCAGCATTTT
TRBJ1-2 | . | . | TRBV6-1 | CASSEEGNYGYTF | TGTGCCAGCAGTGAGGAGGGTAACTATGGCTACACCTTC
TRBJ2-5 | . | . | TRBV2 | CASNRGYQETQYF | TGTGCCAGCAATAGGGGGTACCAAGAGACCCAGTACTTC
TRBJ1-2 | . | TRBD1 | TRBV7-9 | CASSMTGDGYTF | TGTGCCAGCAGTATGACAGGGGATGGCTACACCTTC
TRBJ2-5 | few | . | TRBV5-5 | CASSLIVSETQYF | TGTGCCAGCAGCTTGATAGTCTCAGAGACCCAGTACTTC
TRBJ1-5 | . | . | TRBV3-1/TRBV3-2 | CASSQGRGQPQHF | TGTGCCAGCAGCCAAGGGAGGGGTCAGCCCCAGCATTTT
TRBJ2-3 | . | . | TRBV18 | CASSLSGVTDTQYF | TGTGCCAGCTCACTCTCGGGGGTCACAGATACGCAGTATTTT
TRBJ1-1 | . | . | TRBV21-1 | CASSPRTGRNTEAFF | TGTGCCAGCAGCCCCCGGACAGGGAGGAACACTGAAGCTTTCTTT
TRBJ1-3 | . | . | TRBV6-5 | CASNRDSLSGNTIYF | TGTGCCAGCAACCGAGACAGCCTCTCTGGAAACACCATATATTTT
TRBJ2-5 | . | . | TRBV2 | CASSRDLKETQYF | TGTGCCAGCAGTCGGGACTTGAAAGAGACCCAGTACTTC
TRBJ1-2 | . | TRBD1 | TRBV10-3 | CAISESGTGTGGYGYTF | TGTGCCATCAGTGAGTCGGGGACCGGGACAGGGGGCTACGGCTACACCTTC
TRBJ1-1 | . | . | TRBV6-5 | CASSLPGTGKAFF | TGTGCCAGCAGTCTGCCCGGTACGGGGAAAGCTTTCTTT
TRBJ2-2 | few | . | TRBV19 | CASKGDWFGGELFF | TGTGCCAGTAAAGGAGACTGGTTTGGCGGGGAGCTGTTTTTT
TRBJ2-5 | . | TRBD1 | TRBV6-5 | CASSTGQGAWETQYF | TGTGCCAGCAGCACCGGACAGGGGGCCTGGGAGACCCAGTACTTC
TRBJ2-2 | . | . | TRBV11-2 | CASSSPTGLTHTGELFF | TGTGCCAGCAGCTCGCCGACAGGACTTACACACACCGGGGAGCTGTTTTTT
TRBJ1-5 | once | . | TRBV27 | CASSLNRNQPQHF | TGTGCCAGCAGTTTGAATAGAAATCAGCCCCAGCATTTT
TRBJ1-2 | . | TRBD1 | TRBV2 | CASSSTGGAYGYTF | TGTGCCAGCAGTTCAACAGGGGGCGCCTATGGCTACACCTTC
TRBJ2-1 | few | TRBD1 | TRBV18 | CASSPLSGGAYNEQFF | TGTGCCAGCTCACCACTGTCAGGGGGCGCGTACAATGAGCAGTTCTTC
TRBJ1-2 | . | TRBD1 | TRBV5-1 | CASSRDRDGYTF | TGCGCCAGCAGCAGGGACAGAGATGGCTACACCTTC
TRBJ2-1 | . | . | TRBV21-1 | CASSKDIRDRGHNEQFF | TGTGCCAGCAGCAAAGATATCCGGGACAGGGGGCACAATGAGCAGTTCTTC
TRBJ2-5 | . | TRBD2 | TRBV7-7 | CASSPLSGGETQYF | TGTGCTAGCAGCCCTCTTAGCGGGGGCGAGACCCAGTACTTC
TRBJ1-3 | once | . | TRBV4-2 | CASSQDERQIIPGNTIYF | TGTGCCAGCAGCCAGGATGAGAGACAGATTATTCCTGGAAACACCATATATTTT
TRBJ1-2 | . | . | TRBV6-5 | CASSYSQGAGYTF | TGTGCCAGCAGTTACTCCCAGGGTGCTGGCTACACCTTC
TRBJ1-5 | . | . | TRBV6-1 | CASSLGESQPQHF | TGTGCCAGCAGTCTCGGGGAGAGTCAGCCCCAGCATTTT
TRBJ1-6 | . | . | TRBV3-1/TRBV3-2 | CASSQIRGLDSPLHF | TGTGCCAGCAGCCAAATTAGGGGGTTGGATTCACCCCTCCACTTT
TRBJ2-1 | . | TRBD2 | TRBV3-1/TRBV3-2 | CASSPFGGVYNEQFF | TGTGCCAGCAGCCCTTTTGGGGGGGTCTACAATGAGCAGTTCTTC
TRBJ2-2 | . | . | TRBV4-1 | CASSLEGGRNTGELFF | TGCGCCAGCAGCCTAGAGGGGGGGCGGAACACCGGGGAGCTGTTTTTT
TRBJ1-2 | once | TRBD1 | TRBV5-1 | CASSLGATGGGLDGYTF | TGCGCCAGCAGCTTGGGGGCGACAGGGGGGGGGCTCGATGGCTACACCTTC
TRBJ1-3 | . | TRBD1 | TRBV27 | CASSLRSGTGPGNTIYF | TGTGCCAGCAGTTTAAGGAGCGGGACAGGTCCTGGAAACACCATATATTTT
TRBJ1-1 | . | . | TRBV18 | CASSPLAADTEAFF | TGTGCCAGCTCACCGTTGGCTGCCGACACTGAAGCTTTCTTT
TRBJ1-4 | . | . | TRBV29-1 | CSAMGQGNEKLFF | TGCAGCGCGATGGGTCAGGGTAATGAAAAACTGTTTTTT
TRBJ1-1 | . | TRBD1 | TRBV7-2 | CASSLTGGPNTEAFF | TGTGCCAGCAGCTTAACAGGGGGACCAAACACTGAAGCTTTCTTT
TRBJ2-7 | . | TRBD1 | TRBV5-6 | CASSKYRGYEQYF | TGTGCCAGCAGCAAATACAGGGGCTACGAGCAGTACTTC
TRBJ1-1 | . | . | TRBV4-1 | CASSPGIGILF | TGCGCCAGCAGCCCGGGGATAGGGATCCTTTTT
TRBJ1-1 | . | . | TRBV11-3 | CASSFDSRSAEAFF | TGTGCCAGCAGCTTTGACAGCCGCAGTGCTGAAGCTTTCTTT
TRBJ2-2 | . | TRBD1 | TRBV28 | CASTPFFDRGVAGELFF | TGTGCCAGCACCCCTTTCTTCGACAGGGGAGTAGCCGGGGAGCTGTTTTTT
TRBJ2-3 | . | . | TRBV19 | CASSIVGADTQYF | TGTGCCAGTAGTATTGTCGGAGCAGATACGCAGTATTTT
TRBJ2-1 | few | TRBD2 | TRBV9 | CASSTAGGPREQFF | TGTGCCAGCAGCACGGCGGGGGGCCCGAGGGAGCAGTTCTTC
TRBJ2-3 | . | . | TRBV6-6 | CASSSRGLVADTQYF | TGTGCCAGCAGTTCACGAGGGTTGGTCGCAGATACGCAGTATTTT
TRBJ2-1 | . | . | TRBV28 | CASTSTGNNEQFF | TGTGCCAGCACCTCCACAGGTAACAATGAGCAGTTCTTC
TRBJ1-5 | . | . | TRBV28 | CASSSTDYQPQHF | TGTGCCAGCAGTTCGACGGACTATCAGCCCCAGCATTTT
TRBJ2-3 | . | . | TRBV10-1 | CASSRDTSTDTQYF | TGCGCCAGCAGCCGGGACACAAGCACAGATACGCAGTATTTT
TRBJ2-1 | . | TRBD1 | TRBV6-4 | CASSRQGRGAYNEQFF | TGTGCCAGCAGCAGACAGGGCAGGGGCGCCTACAATGAGCAGTTCTTC
TRBJ1-2 | . | TRBD1 | TRBV30 | CARGGDRGRQDLYGYTF | TGTGCCCGCGGAGGGGACAGGGGTCGCCAGGACCTCTATGGCTACACCTTC
TRBJ1-6 | . | TRBD1 | TRBV5-1 | CASSLSGGGNSPLHF | TGCGCCAGCAGCTTATCAGGGGGTGGGAATTCACCCCTCCACTTT
TRBJ2-3 | . | TRBD2 | TRBV3-1/TRBV3-2 | CASSQFRLAGGVDTDTQYF | TGTGCCAGCAGCCAATTCCGGCTAGCGGGGGGGGTCGACACAGATACGCAGTATTTT
TRBJ1-1 | . | TRBD1 | TRBV6-5 | CASSYSRQGDTEAFF | TGTGCCAGCAGTTACTCGCGACAGGGGGACACTGAAGCTTTCTTT
TRBJ2-4 | . | . | TRBV5-8 | CASSRGTLSRKNIQYF | TGTGCCAGCAGCAGGGGGACACTAAGTAGGAAAAACATTCAGTACTTC
TRBJ1-1 | . | TRBD1 | TRBV5-1 | CASSLVTGDDSTEAFF | TGCGCCAGCAGCTTGGTTACAGGGGATGATTCCACTGAAGCTTTCTTT
TRBJ2-5 | . | . | TRBV4-1 | CASSQEETIQETQYF | TGCGCCAGCAGCCAAGAGGAGACTATCCAAGAGACCCAGTACTTC
TRBJ1-2 | . | . | TRBV4-1 | CASSQDRGRGYTF | TGCGCCAGCAGCCAAGATCGGGGTAGGGGCTACACCTTC
TRBJ1-5 | . | TRBD1 | TRBV18 | CASSPTGGTPQHF | TGTGCCAGCTCACCAACAGGGGGCACCCCCCAGCATTTT
TRBJ2-1 | . | TRBD2 | TRBV7-6 | CATGAGYNEQFF | TGTGCCACGGGAGCGGGGTACAATGAGCAGTTCTTC
TRBJ1-1 | . | . | TRBV5-1 | CASSLAEGINTEAFF | TGCGCCAGCAGCTTGGCCGAGGGAATAAACACTGAAGCTTTCTTT
TRBJ1-1 | . | . | TRBV9 | CASSVAQGDTEAFF | TGTGCCAGCAGCGTAGCGCAGGGCGACACTGAAGCTTTCTTT